These 30 T cell receptor beta chains share one sample of origin, sequenced in a study of T cells after yellow fever vaccination. TCRdb analysed the 5' RACE reads with MiXCR anew, one entry per CDR3 protein. The sample has approximately 330,000 distinct CDR3 sequences; 12% are singletons. Sequences were derived from CD4+ T cells sorted from PBMCs, sampled 15 days after the yellow fever booster vaccination. The receptors were sampled from a man aged 18 to 30 who received the YFV17D yellow fever vaccine.

This clonotype was picked up many times. This sequence joins TRBV5-1 and TRBJ1-1, with D uncertain. CDR3 length: 15 amino acids. V was clipped by 0 bases and J by 0 bases, with 9 bases between them. Germline V gives CDR1 SGHRS, CDR2 YFSETQ. The DNA for the CDR3 is TGCGCCAGCAGCTTGGGAACCACAGTGAACACTGAAGCTTTCTTT. Translation gives CASSLGTTVNTEAFF.

This clonotype has just a few counts. The gene calls are TRBV7-9 and TRBJ2-1; 7 bases map to TRBD1. V gave up 5 bases and J gave up 7 bases; unmatched junction bases: 17. The germline V gene encodes CDR1 SEHNR and CDR2 FQNEAQ (reference sequence). The CDR3 extends over 17 amino acids. The CDR3 here is CASSPNRPGQTLNEQFF. The CDR3 DNA sequence: TGTGCCAGCAGCCCGAACCGGCCGGGACAGACATTAAATGAGCAGTTCTTC.

This clonotype was detected once. The CDR3 bases are TGTGCCACCAGCAGAGATCGAGGAGACTACGAGCAGTACTTC. This gives the protein CATSRDRGDYEQYF. The chain combines TRBV15 with TRBJ2-7; D uncertain. Germline V gene sequence: CDR1 LNHNV, CDR2 YYDKDF (reference sequence). V dropped 0 bases and J dropped 3 bases, with 9 bases sitting between them. This CDR3 contains 14 residues.

The chain employs TRBV12-2 and TRBJ1-2; the DNA was not used to check the table's D call, TRBD1. TRBV12-2 is shown as a pseudogene. The CDR3 consists of 18 residues. In nucleotides, the CDR3 is TGTGCAAGTCGACCAGCAGGGACAGGGGGCAGACTACCCTATGGCTACACCTTC. It yields the protein CASRPAGTGGRLPYGYTF.

At least ten counts were recorded for this clonotype. The V and J genes are TRBV12-3 or TRBV12-4 and TRBJ1-6; possibly TRBD1 for D (5 bases). CDR3 length: 14 amino acids. Deletions cut 4 bases from V and 11 bases from J, with 15 bases between. CDR3: CASSSLLRVAPLHF. CDR3 nucleotide sequence: TGTGCCAGCAGTTCACTCCTCAGGGTTGCACCCCTCCACTTT.

The chain combines TRBV5-6 with TRBJ1-1; D is perhaps TRBD1 (6 bases). Deletions cut 5 bases from V and 6 bases from J, with 17 bases between. The germline gives CDR1 SGHDT, CDR2 YYEEEE. This CDR3 comprises 14 residues. In DNA form, the CDR3 reads TGTGCCAGCAGAGAAGCAGGGGTTGGCGCTGAAGCTTTCTTT. It specifies CASREAGVGAEAFF.

The CDR3 spells CASSLDQGHNEQFF. DNA for the CDR3: TGTGCCAGCAGCTTAGATCAGGGTCACAATGAGCAGTTCTTC. The chain has TRBV11-3 and TRBJ2-1, with D possibly matching TRBD1 (5 bases). The germline V gene has CDR1 SGHNT and CDR2 YENEEA. V was shortened by 0 bases and J by 5 bases, with 8 bases between the two germline ends. CDR3 length: 14 residues.

There are many counts of this clonotype. The V call is TRBV7-9, the J call TRBJ2-7, with 9 positions matching TRBD1. V lost 5 bases and J lost 5; bases outside the gene matches: 10. The CDR3 runs 15 residues. Germline CDR1 and CDR2: SEHNR and FQNEAQ (reference sequence). The CDR3, as DNA: TGTGCCAGCAGCGTAGGTACAGGGGGCAGGGACGAGCAGTACTTC. Translating gives CASSVGTGGRDEQYF.

This clonotype was found a few times. The rearrangement links TRBV5-1 to TRBJ2-1; TRBD2 aligns across 10 bases. V gave up 4 bases and J gave up 1 base; unmatched junction bases: 5. Germline CDR1 is SGHRS and CDR2 is YFSETQ. The CDR3 is made up of 16 amino acids. The CDR3 loop is CASSPRTSGSYNEQFF. CDR3 DNA: TGCGCCAGCAGCCCAAGGACTAGCGGATCCTACAATGAGCAGTTCTTC.

This chain joins TRBV20-1 and TRBJ2-5; D is undetermined. V was cut by 2 bases and J by 5 bases, with 12 bases left in between. This CDR3 is 13 amino acids long. Germline loops: CDR1 DFQATT, CDR2 SNEGSKA (reference sequence). This CDR3 is CSARKDDFETQYF. Here the CDR3 DNA reads TGCAGTGCTAGAAAGGATGACTTTGAGACCCAGTACTTC.

This clonotype was detected only a few times. The chain couples TRBV2 to TRBJ1-2; D unclear. The length of the CDR3 is 15 residues. Trimming took 7 bases from V and 0 from J, leaving 15 bases between them. Germline loops: CDR1 SNHLY, CDR2 FYNNEI. The CDR3 region is CASTRVGGANYGYTF. Written as DNA, the CDR3 is TGTGCCAGCACGAGGGTAGGCGGGGCTAACTATGGCTACACCTTC.

The chain couples TRBV12-3 or TRBV12-4 to TRBJ2-5, with D possibly being TRBD1 (6 bases). The CDR3 contains 15 residues. Between the trimmed V and J ends, which lost 5 bases and 1 base, there was a span of 14 bases. The chain's CDR3 is CASSDRRTVQETQYF. In DNA form, the CDR3 reads TGTGCCAGCAGTGACAGAAGGACAGTCCAAGAGACCCAGTACTTC.

V usage is TRBV6-6 and J usage is TRBJ2-3; D is unclear. V lost 6 bases and J 11 bases, leaving 15 bases between the germline ends. The germline V gene encodes CDR1 MNHNY and CDR2 SVGAGI (reference sequence). The CDR3 has 12 residues. The CDR3 here is CASSAKGLKQYF. The CDR3 DNA reads TGTGCCAGCAGCGCTAAGGGTTTGAAGCAGTATTTT.

This clonotype was recorded a few times. The chain uses TRBV24-1 and TRBJ2-3; 7 nucleotides match TRBD2. The CDR3 spans 14 residues. V shed 5 bases and J 0 bases; nucleotides not matched to a gene: 1. The germline V gene encodes CDR1 KGHDR and CDR2 SFDVKD. CDR3 in amino acids: CATSASGSTDTQYF. In nucleotides, the CDR3 is TGTGCCACCAGTGCTAGCGGAAGCACAGATACGCAGTATTTT.

The CDR3 coding sequence is TGTGCCAGCAGTTTGTCTGGGTCTAGCACAGATACGCAGTATTTT. This sequence encodes CASSLSGSSTDTQYF. The chain couples TRBV12-3 or TRBV12-4 to TRBJ2-3; unclear D gene. This CDR3 region has 15 residues. With 3 bases removed from V and 0 bases from J, the gap between germline ends came to 10 bases.

Only a few counts were recorded for this clonotype. CDR3 sequence: CASSLGAGWPTEAFF. The CDR3 DNA follows: TGTGCCAGCAGCTTAGGAGCAGGGTGGCCCACTGAAGCTTTCTTT. The genes are TRBV11-2 and TRBJ1-1; D perhaps matches TRBD1 (5 bases). Germline CDR1 and CDR2: SGHAT and FQNNGV. Trimming took 1 base from V and 4 from J, leaving 13 bases between them. The CDR3 consists of 15 residues.

The chain combines TRBV29-1 with TRBJ2-6; D remains unclear. Looked up from germline, CDR1 is SQVTM and CDR2 is ANQGSEA. V dropped 6 bases and J dropped 0 bases, with 3 bases sitting between them. There are 12 residues in the CDR3. CDR3 sequence (DNA): TGCAGCGTCGACTCTGGGGCCAACGTCCTGACTTTC. It codes for CSVDSGANVLTF.

The chain carries TRBV12-3 or TRBV12-4 and TRBJ2-2; D unclear. This CDR3 is built from 15 residues. The V end lost 6 bases, the J end lost 3 bases, and 14 bases lay between the germline ends. The CDR3 bases are TGTGCCAGCAGCCCAGACCTCACTTACACCGGGGAGCTGTTTTTT. Encoded protein: CASSPDLTYTGELFF.

This chain joins TRBV3-1 and TRBJ2-1, with D hard to call. CDR1 LGHDT and CDR2 YNNKEL come from the germline V gene (reference sequence). The CDR3 sequence is 15 residues long. Trimming removed 5 bases from V and 8 bases from J, with 19 bases in between. CDR3 bases: TGTGCCAGCAGCAGGCCGGGCTCAGGCGTGTATGAGCAGTTCTTC. As protein: CASSRPGSGVYEQFF.

The table lists this clonotype with a few counts. The V gene is TRBV20-1, the J gene TRBJ2-1; perhaps TRBD2 as D (6 bases). The V end lost 8 bases, the J end lost 0 bases, and 11 bases lay between the germline ends. CDR3 length equals 13 residues. Germline loops: CDR1 DFQATT, CDR2 SNEGSKA (reference sequence). Written as DNA, the CDR3 is TGCAGTCGGAGGGAAAGCTCCTACAATGAGCAGTTCTTC. It is translated as CSRRESSYNEQFF.

The chain recombines TRBV4-1 with TRBJ1-3, with D unclear. The CDR3 has 16 amino acids. Trimming removed 1 base at V and 0 bases at J, with 10 bases between. The germline V gene has CDR1 MGHRA and CDR2 YSYEKL. As DNA, the CDR3 is TGCGCCAGCAGCCAAGTTGCTACGACCTCTGGAAACACCATATATTTT. This encodes CASSQVATTSGNTIYF.

The gene calls are TRBV18 and TRBJ2-7, with D possibly matching TRBD2 (5 bases). The CDR3 loop spans 18 amino acids. In germline, CDR1 is KGHSH, CDR2 LQKENI. Trimming left V 6 bases short and J 2 bases short, with 26 bases between. The CDR3 coding sequence is TGTGCCAGCTCCCCCCTCGCGGGCATGTCCCTTACAACCTACGAGCAGTACGTC. This gives the protein CASSPLAGMSLTTYEQYV.

This clonotype was picked up a small number of times. This chain joins TRBV6-5 and TRBJ1-5; D remains ambiguous. CDR3 length equals 16 residues. CDR1 and CDR2 from the germline V gene are MNHEY and SVGAGI. V was trimmed by 5 bases and J by 1 base, leaving 15 bases between them. The CDR3 sequence: CASSAFVGWSNQPQHF. DNA for the CDR3: TGTGCCAGCAGTGCGTTCGTGGGATGGAGCAATCAGCCCCAGCATTTT.

This chain connects TRBV4-2 to TRBJ1-1; 12 nucleotides line up with TRBD1. In germline, CDR1 is LGHNA, CDR2 YNFKEQ. The V gene end was trimmed by 3 bases and the J gene end by 4 bases; junction bases not matched to a gene: 3. This CDR3 has 15 residues. CDR3 sequence: CASSQGTGGRTEAFF. Here the CDR3 DNA reads TGTGCCAGCAGCCAGGGGACAGGGGGCCGCACTGAAGCTTTCTTT.

In the case of this clonotype: A junction boundary mismatches the germline segment, possibly from a read error. The chain uses TRBV4-1 and TRBJ1-4; D unclear. The CDR3 spans 11 residues. Germline CDR1 MGHRA, CDR2 YSYEKL. CDR3 nucleotide sequence: TGCGCCAGCAGCCAAGATAGGACGGTTTATTTT. This translates into CASSQDRTVYF.

This clonotype appeared a few times. The CDR3 DNA follows: TGCGCCAGCAGCTTGGCAGGGTGGGGCACTGAAGCTTTCTTT. Its translation: CASSLAGWGTEAFF. The chain joins TRBV5-1 to TRBJ1-1; possible D gene TRBD1, 5 bases. Trimming stripped 0 bases from V and 4 bases from J, with 10 bases between. The CDR3 consists of 14 residues. Germline V CDR1 and CDR2: SGHRS, YFSETQ.

This rearrangement joins TRBV7-2 to TRBJ1-2; 8 nucleotides line up with TRBD1. Germline-derived CDR1 and CDR2 are SGHTA and FQGNSA. The CDR3 runs 15 residues. J gave up 1 base and V 1 base, and 2 bases lay outside the gene matches. CDR3 in DNA: TGTGCCAGCAGCTTAGGGGACAGGTTTAACTATGGCTACACCTTC. Its protein product is CASSLGDRFNYGYTF. Combining the CDR3 with reference TRBV7-2 and TRBJ1-2 gives the whole variable domain GAGVSQSPSNKVTEKGKDVELRCDPISGHTALYWYRQSLGQGLEFLIYFQGNSAPDKSGLPSDRFSAERTGGSVSTLTIQRTQQEDSAVYLCASSLGDRFNYGYTFGSGTRLTVV.

V usage is TRBV19 and J usage is TRBJ1-1, with D hard to call. There are 13 residues in the CDR3. Trimming cost V 3 bases and J 8 bases, with 13 bases left between them. Looked up from germline, CDR1 is LNHDA and CDR2 is SQIVND (reference sequence). The CDR3 DNA reads as TGTGCCAGTAGTATGAGGTCAACCCGGGAAGCTTTCTTT. Translated: CASSMRSTREAFF.

V usage is TRBV10-3 and J usage is TRBJ2-5, with D tentatively TRBD2 (6 bases). Between the trimmed V and J ends, which lost 8 bases and 1 base, there was a span of 14 bases. The CDR3 covers 14 residues. CDR1 is ENHRY, CDR2 SYGVKD, per germline. The CDR3 DNA is TGTGCCATCGGGTATAGCGGATCCCAAGAGACCCAGTACTTC. Translating gives CAIGYSGSQETQYF.

The rearrangement uses TRBV6-5 and TRBJ1-2; D is ambiguous. Germline CDR1 reads MNHEY; CDR2 reads SVGAGI. The germline V and J ends were trimmed by 6 bases and 1 base, with 9 bases remaining between them. This CDR3 region has 13 residues. The CDR3 is CASREAFNYGYTF. The CDR3 nucleotides are TGTGCCAGCAGGGAGGCGTTTAACTATGGCTACACCTTC.